The text below deals with one T cell receptor (beta chain). Its antigen is not identified. This sample was taken from a study of cytomegalovirus exposure and HLA in healthy donors. Overall study results and limits: The study listed roughly 160 cytomegalovirus-associated TCR beta chains. In a later analysis, most CMV-associated TCR beta chains appeared HLA-restricted. Testing in vitro showed a few CMV-associated chains specific for CMV antigens.

With V trimmed by 7 bases and J by 3 bases, 9 bases remained unmatched. CDR3 size: 14 residues. Germline values: CDR1 SQVTM, CDR2 ANQGSEA. Amplification used 60 Vbeta primers and 13 Jbeta primers. Original methodology: Some 9.9 million of 75 million to 85 million unique TCR beta chains were shared, per a later count. Assay used: immunoSEQ multiplex PCR; TCRdb lists only in-frame clones, some missing. V and J calls and clone size come straight from that table; D and trimming were deduced from the DNA. This repertoire shows approximately 180,000 clones, about 81% found once; its top ten account for more than 1.5%.

The sequenced sample consisted of PBMCs. The chain carries TRBV29-1 and TRBJ2-1; TRBD2 matches 7 bases. The clonotype was recovered from a man younger than 35 in good health and CMV-seronegative. The CDR3: CSAELAILYNEQFF. CDR3 DNA sequence: TGCAGCGCCGAACTAGCGATACTCTACAATGAGCAGTTCTTC.